The rows below give T cell receptor beta chains drawn from one sample of a study of T cell repertoires in cytomegalovirus infection. TCRdb recomputed calls from the reads with MiXCR, one row per CDR3 protein. Among about 920,000 distinct CDR3 sequences listed, approximately 30% were seen once. These TCRs' antigens remain unknown. Sequencing used cultured CD8+ T cells from PBMCs, obtained from culture after CMV antigen stimulation. The receptor set was obtained from a human donor in good health (CMV status not recorded). Some clones in this sample may be carry-over from other donors' samples. The CDR3 runs from the conserved cysteine through the conserved F or W. The D gene is left open where the match is weak. Clone size is shown for a subset of rows, as once, few, many or a class of expanded clone.

clone_size	j_call	d_call	v_call	cdr3_nt	cdr3_aa
few	TRBJ2-1	NA	TRBV9	TGTGCCAGCAGCCCCAGCTCTTCTTCCTACAATGAGCAGTTCTTC	CASSPSSSSYNEQFF
NA	TRBJ2-7	NA	TRBV6-5	TGTGCCAGCAGTTTCGGGACCCCCAGCTACGAGCAGTACTTC	CASSFGTPSYEQYF
NA	TRBJ2-2	TRBD1	TRBV6-1	TGTGCCAGCCGCCTGGACAGGGGGTTTCAAACAGTTTCCGGGGAGCTGTTTTTT	CASRLDRGFQTVSGELFF
NA	TRBJ2-7	NA	TRBV27	TGTGCCAGCAGTTCCCTGACACCGATCTACGAGCAGTACTTC	CASSSLTPIYEQYF
few	TRBJ1-3	NA	TRBV6-1	TGTGCCAGCAGCTATGGCGGGGGGTACGGAAACACCATATATTTT	CASSYGGGYGNTIYF
NA	TRBJ1-1	NA	TRBV7-9	TGTGCCAGCAGTCCAGCGGGACACTTGAACACTGAAGCTTTCTTT	CASSPAGHLNTEAFF
NA	TRBJ1-2	TRBD1	TRBV5-5	TGTGCCAGCAGCTCCGGGACAGGGGCGACTAACTATGGCTACACCTTC	CASSSGTGATNYGYTF
NA	TRBJ1-5	NA	TRBV27	TGTGCCAGCGGGGTGTTGGGTAGCAATCAGCCCCAGCATTTT	CASGVLGSNQPQHF
few	TRBJ1-1	TRBD1	TRBV27	TGTGCCAGCAGCACGGGACAGCTGAACACTGAAGCTTTCTTT	CASSTGQLNTEAFF
NA	TRBJ1-2	TRBD1	TRBV6-8	TGTGCCAGCAGTAGACAGGGGGCGAATGGCTACACCTTC	CASSRQGANGYTF
NA	TRBJ2-5	TRBD2	TRBV27	TGTGCCAGCAGTTTGTTCAGCGGGGGGGCAGGGGAGACCCAGTACTTC	CASSLFSGGAGETQYF
many	TRBJ2-1	TRBD1	TRBV7-2	TGTGCCAGCAGCTTAGGGTCCGGGACAGCGTTCAATGAGCAGTTCTTC	CASSLGSGTAFNEQFF
NA	TRBJ1-1	NA	TRBV9	TGTGCCAGCAGCCCCGGAGGGATTGGTTCTGAAGCTTTCTTT	CASSPGGIGSEAFF
NA	TRBJ1-6	NA	TRBV12-3/TRBV12-4	TGTGCCAGCTTTTCAGGCTACTATAATTCACCCCTCCACTTT	CASFSGYYNSPLHF